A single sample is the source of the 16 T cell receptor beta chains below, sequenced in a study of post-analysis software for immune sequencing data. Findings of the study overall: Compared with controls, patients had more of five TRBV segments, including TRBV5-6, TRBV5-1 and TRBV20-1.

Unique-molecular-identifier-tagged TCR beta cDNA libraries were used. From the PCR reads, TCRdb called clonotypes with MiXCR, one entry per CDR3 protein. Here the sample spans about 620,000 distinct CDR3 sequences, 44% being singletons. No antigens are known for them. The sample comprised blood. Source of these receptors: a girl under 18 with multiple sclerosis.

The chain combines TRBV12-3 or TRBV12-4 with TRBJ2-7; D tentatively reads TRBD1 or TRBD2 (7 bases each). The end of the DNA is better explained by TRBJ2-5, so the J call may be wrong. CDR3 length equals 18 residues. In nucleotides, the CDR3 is TGTGCCAGCAGTTTCCCCTCAAACGGAGGGGGCGGGAGAGAGACCCAGTACTTC. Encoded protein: CASSFPSNGGGGRETQYF.

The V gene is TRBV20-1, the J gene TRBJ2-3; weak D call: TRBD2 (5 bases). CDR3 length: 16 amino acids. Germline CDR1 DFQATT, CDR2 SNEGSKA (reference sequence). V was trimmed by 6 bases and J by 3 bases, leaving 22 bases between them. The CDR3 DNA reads TGCAGTGCAGCGACTACCCTACCCGCTGGGACAGATACGCAGTATTTT. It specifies CSAATTLPAGTDTQYF.

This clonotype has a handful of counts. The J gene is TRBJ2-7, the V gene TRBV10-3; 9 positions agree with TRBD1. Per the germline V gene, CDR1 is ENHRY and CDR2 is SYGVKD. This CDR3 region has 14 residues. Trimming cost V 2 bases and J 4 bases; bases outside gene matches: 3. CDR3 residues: CAISERTGAYEQYF. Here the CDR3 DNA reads TGTGCCATCAGTGAGAGGACAGGGGCGTACGAGCAGTACTTC.

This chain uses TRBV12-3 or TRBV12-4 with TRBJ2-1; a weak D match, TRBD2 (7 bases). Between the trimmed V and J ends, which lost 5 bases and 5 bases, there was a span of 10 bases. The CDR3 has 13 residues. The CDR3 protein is CASSKGGNNEQFF. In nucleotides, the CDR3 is TGTGCCAGCAGTAAGGGGGGGAACAATGAGCAGTTCTTC.

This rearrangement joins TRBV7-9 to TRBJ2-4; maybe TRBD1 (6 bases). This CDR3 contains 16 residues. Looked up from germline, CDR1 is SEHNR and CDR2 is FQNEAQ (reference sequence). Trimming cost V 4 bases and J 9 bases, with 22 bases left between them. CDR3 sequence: CASSSPTGLSSFIQYF. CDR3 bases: TGTGCCAGCAGCTCGCCGACAGGACTTTCCTCTTTCATTCAGTACTTC.

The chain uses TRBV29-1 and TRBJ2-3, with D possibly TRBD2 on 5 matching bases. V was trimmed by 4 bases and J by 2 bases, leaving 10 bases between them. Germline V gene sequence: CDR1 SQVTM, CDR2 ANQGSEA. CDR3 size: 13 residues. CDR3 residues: CSVGGMATDTQYF. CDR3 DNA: TGCAGCGTTGGAGGGATGGCCACAGATACGCAGTATTTT.

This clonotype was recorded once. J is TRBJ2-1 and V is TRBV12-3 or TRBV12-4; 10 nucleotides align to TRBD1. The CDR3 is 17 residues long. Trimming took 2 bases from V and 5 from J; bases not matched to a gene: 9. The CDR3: CASSLLWGQGSHNEQFF. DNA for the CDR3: TGTGCCAGCAGTTTACTATGGGGACAGGGGTCTCACAATGAGCAGTTCTTC.

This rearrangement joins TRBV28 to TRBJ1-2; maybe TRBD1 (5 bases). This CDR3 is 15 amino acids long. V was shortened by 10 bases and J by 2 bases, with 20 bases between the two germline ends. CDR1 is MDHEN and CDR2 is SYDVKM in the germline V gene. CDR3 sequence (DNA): TGTGCCACTCCGGCCCCGCAGGGAAGGAACTATGGCTACACCTTC. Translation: CATPAPQGRNYGYTF.

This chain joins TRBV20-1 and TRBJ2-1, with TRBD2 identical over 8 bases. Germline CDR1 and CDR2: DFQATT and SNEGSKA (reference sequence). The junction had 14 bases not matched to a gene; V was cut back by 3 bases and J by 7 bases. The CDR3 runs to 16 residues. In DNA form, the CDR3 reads TGCAGTGCTAGGGGCATCAGGACTAGCATGATGAATGAGCAGTTCTTC. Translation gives CSARGIRTSMMNEQFF.

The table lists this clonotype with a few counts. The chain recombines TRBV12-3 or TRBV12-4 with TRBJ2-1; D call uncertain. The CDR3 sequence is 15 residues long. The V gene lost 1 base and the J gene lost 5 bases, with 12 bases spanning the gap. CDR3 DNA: TGTGCCAGCAGTTTAGGATTAGGCCCCAACAATGAGCAGTTCTTC. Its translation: CASSLGLGPNNEQFF.

DNA for the CDR3: TGCGCCAGCAGCTTTGAGGACTCGGGCGAGCAGTACTTC. Translated, it gives CASSFEDSGEQYF. The V and J genes are TRBV5-1 and TRBJ2-7; D possibly corresponds to TRBD2 (5 bases). V was clipped by 2 bases and J by 6 bases, with 12 bases between them. The CDR3 totals 13 residues. Germline-derived CDR1 and CDR2 are SGHRS and YFSETQ.

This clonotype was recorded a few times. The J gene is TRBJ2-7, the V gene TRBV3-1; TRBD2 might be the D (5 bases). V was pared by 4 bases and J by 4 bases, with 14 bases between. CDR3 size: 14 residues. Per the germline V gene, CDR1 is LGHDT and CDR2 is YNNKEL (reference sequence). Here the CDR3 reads CASSPYEGRYEQYF. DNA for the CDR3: TGTGCCAGCAGCCCCTATGAGGGAAGGTACGAGCAGTACTTC.

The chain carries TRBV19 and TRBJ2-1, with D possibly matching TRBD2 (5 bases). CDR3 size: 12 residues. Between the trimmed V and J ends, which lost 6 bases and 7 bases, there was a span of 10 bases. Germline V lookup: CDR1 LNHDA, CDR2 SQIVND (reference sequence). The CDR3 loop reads CASSPSGNEQFF. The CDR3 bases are TGTGCCAGTAGCCCAAGCGGAAATGAGCAGTTCTTC.

CDR3 nucleotide sequence: TGTGCCAGCAAAACAGATTATTCACCCCTCCACTTT. Protein sequence: CASKTDYSPLHF. The chain combines TRBV2 with TRBJ1-6; D gene ambiguous. V lost 7 bases and J lost 8, with 9 bases in between. Germline V gene data show CDR1 as SNHLY and CDR2 as FYNNEI. This CDR3 has 12 residues.

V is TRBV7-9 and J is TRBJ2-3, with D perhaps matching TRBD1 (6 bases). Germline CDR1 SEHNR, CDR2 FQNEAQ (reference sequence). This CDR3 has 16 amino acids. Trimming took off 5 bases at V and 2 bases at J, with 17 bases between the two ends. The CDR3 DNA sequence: TGTGCCAGCAGCGGACAGACAGCAATAGACACAGATACGCAGTATTTT. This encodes CASSGQTAIDTDTQYF.

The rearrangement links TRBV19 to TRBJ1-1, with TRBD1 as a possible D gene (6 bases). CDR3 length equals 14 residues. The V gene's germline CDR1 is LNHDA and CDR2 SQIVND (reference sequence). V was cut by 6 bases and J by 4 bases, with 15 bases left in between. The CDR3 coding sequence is TGTGCCAGTAGCCACAGGGAGGAGGGCACTGAAGCTTTCTTT. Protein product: CASSHREEGTEAFF.